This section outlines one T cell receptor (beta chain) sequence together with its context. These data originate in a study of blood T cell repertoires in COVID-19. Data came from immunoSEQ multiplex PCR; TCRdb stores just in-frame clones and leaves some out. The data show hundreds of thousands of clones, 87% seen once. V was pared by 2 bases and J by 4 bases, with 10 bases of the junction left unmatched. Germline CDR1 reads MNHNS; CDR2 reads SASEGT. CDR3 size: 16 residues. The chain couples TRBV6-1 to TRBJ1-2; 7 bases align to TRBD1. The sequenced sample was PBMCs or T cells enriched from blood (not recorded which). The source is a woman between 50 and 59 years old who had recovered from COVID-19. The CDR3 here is CASSESGDRVVYGYTF. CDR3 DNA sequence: TGTGCCAGCAGTGAATCTGGAGACAGGGTGGTCTATGGCTACACCTTC.